The 9 T cell receptor beta chains given below trace back to one sample, sequenced in a study of CD8+ T cells in alopecia areata. RNA was extracted and reverse transcribed into cDNA as the sequencing template. The table came from immunoSEQ multiplex PCR; TCRdb's copy has only in-frame clones and leaves some out. The sample lists approximately 100,000 clones; roughly 60% were seen once. Indicated treatment: oral pan-JAK inhibitor, 5-10 mg twice daily. This specimen consisted of CD8+ T cells sorted from blood, obtained between weeks 55 and 70, from a patient treated with tofacitinib. The receptors here all came from a human donor with alopecia areata.

The genes are TRBV4-1 and TRBJ2-2; the D is unclear. Germline V gives CDR1 MGHRA, CDR2 YSYEKL. V was trimmed by 3 bases and J by 9 bases, leaving 11 bases between them. CDR3 length equals 13 residues. The CDR3, as DNA: TGCGCCAGCAGCCATTTAGAAGTGAGGGAGCTGTTTTTT. It translates to CASSHLEVRELFF.

This clone was detected a few times. At the DNA level, this CDR3 is encoded by other sequences in the same sample as well. The chain employs TRBV9 and TRBJ2-3; TRBD2 might be the D (5 bases). The V end lost 2 bases, the J end lost 4 bases, and 8 bases lay between the germline ends. From germline, CDR1 is SGDLS and CDR2 YYNGEE. The CDR3 contains 13 residues. The CDR3 nucleotides read TGTGCCAGCAGCGTGGAGGTCCCAGATACGCAGTATTTT. Protein sequence: CASSVEVPDTQYF. Full variable domain (missing parts from reference TRBV9 and TRBJ2-3): DSGVTQTPKHLITATGQRVTLRCSPRSGDLSVYWYQQSLDQGLQFLIQYYNGEERAKGNILERFSAQQFPDLHSELNLSSLELGDSALYFCASSVEVPDTQYFGPGTRLTVL.

The genes are TRBV2 and TRBJ2-3, with D possibly TRBD2 on 5 matching bases. CDR1 and CDR2 from the germline V gene are SNHLY and FYNNEI. This CDR3 contains 15 residues. V was clipped by 0 bases and J by 5 bases, with 12 bases between them. The CDR3 region has the DNA TGTGCCAGCAGTGAAGCGCAAAGGAGCGGAGATACGCAGTATTTT. It specifies CASSEAQRSGDTQYF.

The chain joins TRBV11-2 to TRBJ1-1, with no clear D. Germline CDR1 is SGHAT and CDR2 is FQNNGV. V was clipped by 1 base and J by 6 bases, with 12 bases between them. This CDR3 comprises 14 residues. Here the CDR3 DNA reads TGTGCCAGCAGCTTAGGGCGCACGGGCTCTGAAGCTTTCTTT. It is translated as CASSLGRTGSEAFF.

This sequence joins TRBV7-6 and TRBJ2-7; D ambiguous. V was cut by 5 bases and J by 6 bases, with 14 bases left in between. Germline-derived CDR1 and CDR2 are SGHVS and FNYEAQ. CDR3 length equals 13 residues. CDR3 bases: TGTGCCAGCAGCCCTAGTGCCGGTCTCGAGCAGTACTTC. It is translated as CASSPSAGLEQYF.

The chain joins TRBV2 to TRBJ2-2; D remains ambiguous. CDR1 is SNHLY, CDR2 FYNNEI, per germline. The length of the CDR3 is 12 residues. Trimming took 8 bases from V and 2 from J, leaving 6 bases between them. CDR3 residues: CASLANTGELFF. CDR3 DNA: TGTGCCAGCTTGGCAAACACCGGGGAGCTGTTTTTT.

The chain carries TRBV29-1 and TRBJ1-2, with 7 positions matching TRBD1. CDR3 size: 14 residues. With V trimmed by 7 bases and J by 1 base, 9 bases remained unmatched. Germline lookup yields CDR1 SQVTM and CDR2 ANQGSEA. The CDR3 protein is CSASTGTDNYGYTF. CDR3 DNA sequence: TGCAGCGCCTCGACAGGGACAGATAACTATGGCTACACCTTC.

The chain has TRBV7-2 and TRBJ2-2, with D perhaps matching TRBD2 (5 bases). This CDR3 is 16 amino acids long. Trimming stripped 4 bases from V and 7 bases from J, with 19 bases between. The germline V gene has CDR1 SGHTA and CDR2 FQGNSA. In nucleotides, the CDR3 is TGTGCCAGCAGCTCCTCAACTAGAGACCTGAGCGGGGAGCTGTTTTTT. Translating gives CASSSSTRDLSGELFF.

This chain connects TRBV4-1 to TRBJ2-5; D is unresolved. The V gene lost 4 bases and the J gene lost 3 bases, with 9 bases spanning the gap. This CDR3 comprises 13 residues. Looked up from germline, CDR1 is MGHRA and CDR2 is YSYEKL. The CDR3 is CASSRQGEETQYF. CDR3 coding DNA: TGCGCCAGCAGCCGACAAGGAGAAGAGACCCAGTACTTC.